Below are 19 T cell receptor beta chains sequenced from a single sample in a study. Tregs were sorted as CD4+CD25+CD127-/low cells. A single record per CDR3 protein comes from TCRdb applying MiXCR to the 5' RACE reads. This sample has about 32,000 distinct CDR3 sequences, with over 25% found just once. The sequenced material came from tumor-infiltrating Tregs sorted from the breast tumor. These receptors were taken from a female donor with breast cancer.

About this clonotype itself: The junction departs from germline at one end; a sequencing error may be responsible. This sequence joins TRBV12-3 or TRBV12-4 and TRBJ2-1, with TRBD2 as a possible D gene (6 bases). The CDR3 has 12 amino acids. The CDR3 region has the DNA TGTGCCAGCAGGTATTTGCGGGAACGGTTACTCTTC. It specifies CASRYLRERLLF.

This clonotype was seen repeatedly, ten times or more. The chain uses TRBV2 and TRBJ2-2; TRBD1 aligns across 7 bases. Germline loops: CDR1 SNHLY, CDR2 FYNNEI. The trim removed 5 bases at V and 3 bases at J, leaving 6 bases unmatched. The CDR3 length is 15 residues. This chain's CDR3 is CASSLRDSHTGELFF. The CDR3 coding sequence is TGTGCCAGCAGTCTACGGGACAGTCACACCGGGGAGCTGTTTTTT.

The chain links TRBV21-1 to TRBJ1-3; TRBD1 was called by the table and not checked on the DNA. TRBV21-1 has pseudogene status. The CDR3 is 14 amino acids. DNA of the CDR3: TGTGCCAGCAGCAAGGGACAGTCTGGAAACACCATATATTTT. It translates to CASSKGQSGNTIYF.

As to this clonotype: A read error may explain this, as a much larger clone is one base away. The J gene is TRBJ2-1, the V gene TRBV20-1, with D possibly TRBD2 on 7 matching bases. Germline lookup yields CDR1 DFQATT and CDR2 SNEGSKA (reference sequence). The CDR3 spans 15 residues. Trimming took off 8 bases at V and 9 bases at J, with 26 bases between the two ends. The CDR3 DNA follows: TGCAGTACTCAGGGGATACTAGCGTCCGGGGTTGAGCAGTTCTTC. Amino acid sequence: CSTQGILASGVEQFF.

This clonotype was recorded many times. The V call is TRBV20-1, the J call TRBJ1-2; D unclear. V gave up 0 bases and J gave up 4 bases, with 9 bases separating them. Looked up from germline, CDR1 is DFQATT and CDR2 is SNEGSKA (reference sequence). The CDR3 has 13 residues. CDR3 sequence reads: CSARDRTSYGYTF. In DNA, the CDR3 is TGCAGTGCTAGAGATCGGACCTCCTATGGCTACACCTTC.

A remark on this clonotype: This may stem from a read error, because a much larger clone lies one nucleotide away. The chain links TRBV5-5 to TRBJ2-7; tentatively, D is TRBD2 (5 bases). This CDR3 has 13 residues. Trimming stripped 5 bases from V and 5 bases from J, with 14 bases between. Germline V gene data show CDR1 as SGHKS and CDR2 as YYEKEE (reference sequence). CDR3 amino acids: CASRVGRADEQYF. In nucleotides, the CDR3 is TGTGCCAGCAGGGTAGGGCGGGCGGACGAGCAGTACTTC.

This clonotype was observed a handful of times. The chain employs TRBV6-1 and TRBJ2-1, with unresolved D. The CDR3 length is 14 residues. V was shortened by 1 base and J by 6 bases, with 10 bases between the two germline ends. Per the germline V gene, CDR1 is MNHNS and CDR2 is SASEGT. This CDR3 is CASSEGRRRNEQFF. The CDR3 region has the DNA TGTGCCAGCAGTGAAGGACGCAGACGCAATGAGCAGTTCTTC.

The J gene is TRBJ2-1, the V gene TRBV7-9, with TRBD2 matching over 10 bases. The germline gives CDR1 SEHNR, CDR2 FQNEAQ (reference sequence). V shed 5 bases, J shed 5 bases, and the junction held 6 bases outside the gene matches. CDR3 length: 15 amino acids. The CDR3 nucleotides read TGTGCCAGCAGCCCCCTGGGACTAGCGAACAATGAGCAGTTCTTC. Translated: CASSPLGLANNEQFF.

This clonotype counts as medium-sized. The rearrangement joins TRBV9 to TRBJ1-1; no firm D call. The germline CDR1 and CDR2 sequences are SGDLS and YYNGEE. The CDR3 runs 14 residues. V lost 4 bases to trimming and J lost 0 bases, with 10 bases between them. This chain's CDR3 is CASSSLGLNTEAFF. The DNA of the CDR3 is TGTGCCAGCAGCTCCCTCGGACTGAACACTGAAGCTTTCTTT.

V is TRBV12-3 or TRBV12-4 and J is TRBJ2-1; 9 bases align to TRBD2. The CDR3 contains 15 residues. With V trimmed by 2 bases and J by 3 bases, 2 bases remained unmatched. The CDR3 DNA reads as TGTGCCAGCAGTTTAAGCGGGAGGTACTACAATGAGCAGTTCTTC. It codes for CASSLSGRYYNEQFF.

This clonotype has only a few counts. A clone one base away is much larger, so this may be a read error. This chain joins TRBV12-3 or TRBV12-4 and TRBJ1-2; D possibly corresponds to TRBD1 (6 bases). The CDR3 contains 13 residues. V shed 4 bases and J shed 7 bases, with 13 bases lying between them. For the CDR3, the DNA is TGTGCCAGCAGTTCTCAGGGGTTCTGTGGCTACACCTTC. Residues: CASSSQGFCGYTF.

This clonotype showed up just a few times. The DNA for the CDR3 is TGTGCCACCAGGGCCTACAATGAGCAGTTCTTC. Its protein is CATRAYNEQFF. This chain joins TRBV2 and TRBJ2-1; D might be TRBD1 (5 bases). The CDR3 loop spans 11 amino acids. The germline V gene encodes CDR1 SNHLY and CDR2 FYNNEI. Trimming took off 10 bases at V and 2 bases at J, with 6 bases between the two ends.

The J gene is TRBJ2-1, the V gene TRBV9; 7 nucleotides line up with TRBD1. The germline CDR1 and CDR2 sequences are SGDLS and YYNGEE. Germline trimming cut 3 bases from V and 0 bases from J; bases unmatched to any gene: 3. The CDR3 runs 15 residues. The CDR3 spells CASSAWDSSYNEQFF. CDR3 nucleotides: TGTGCCAGCAGCGCGTGGGACAGCTCCTACAATGAGCAGTTCTTC. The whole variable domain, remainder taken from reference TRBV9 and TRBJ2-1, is DSGVTQTPKHLITATGQRVTLRCSPRSGDLSVYWYQQSLDQGLQFLIQYYNGEERAKGNILERFSAQQFPDLHSELNLSSLELGDSALYFCASSAWDSSYNEQFFGPGTRLTVL.

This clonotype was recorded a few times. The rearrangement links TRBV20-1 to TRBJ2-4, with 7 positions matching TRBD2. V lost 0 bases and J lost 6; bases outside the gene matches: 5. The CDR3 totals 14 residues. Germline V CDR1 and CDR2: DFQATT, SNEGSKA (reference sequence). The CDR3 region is CSARERSGGNIQYF. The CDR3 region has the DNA TGCAGTGCTAGAGAACGCTCGGGGGGAAACATTCAGTACTTC.

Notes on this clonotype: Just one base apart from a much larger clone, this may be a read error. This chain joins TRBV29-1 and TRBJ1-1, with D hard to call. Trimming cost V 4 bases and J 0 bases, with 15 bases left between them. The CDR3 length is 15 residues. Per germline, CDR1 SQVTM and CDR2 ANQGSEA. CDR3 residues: CSVANLNHMNTEAFF. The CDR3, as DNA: TGCAGCGTTGCGAACCTGAACCACATGAACACTGAAGCTTTCTTT.

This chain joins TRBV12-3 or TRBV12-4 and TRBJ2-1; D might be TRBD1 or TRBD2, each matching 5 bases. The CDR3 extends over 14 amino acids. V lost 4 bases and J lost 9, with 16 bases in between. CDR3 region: CASSYGGRVAEQFF. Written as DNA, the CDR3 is TGTGCCAGCAGTTATGGGGGAAGAGTTGCTGAGCAGTTCTTC.

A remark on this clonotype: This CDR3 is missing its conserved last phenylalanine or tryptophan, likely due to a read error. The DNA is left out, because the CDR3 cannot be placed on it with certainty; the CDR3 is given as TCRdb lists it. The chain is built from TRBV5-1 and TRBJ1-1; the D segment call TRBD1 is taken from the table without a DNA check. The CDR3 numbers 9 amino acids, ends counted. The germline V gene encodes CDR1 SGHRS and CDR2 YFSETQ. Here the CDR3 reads CASSSGTFA.

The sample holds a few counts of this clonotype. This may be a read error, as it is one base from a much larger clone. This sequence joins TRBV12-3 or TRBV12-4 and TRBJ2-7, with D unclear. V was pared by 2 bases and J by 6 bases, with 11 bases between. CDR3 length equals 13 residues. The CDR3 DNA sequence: TGTGCCAGCAGTTTACCTAGGCCTAGCGAGCAGTACTTC. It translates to CASSLPRPSEQYF.

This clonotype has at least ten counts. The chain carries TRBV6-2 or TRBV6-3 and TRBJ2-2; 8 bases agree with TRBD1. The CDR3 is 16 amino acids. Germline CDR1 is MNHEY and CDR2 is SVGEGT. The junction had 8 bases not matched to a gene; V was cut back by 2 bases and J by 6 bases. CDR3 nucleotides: TGTGCCAGCAGTTACCCGACAGGGGCTCAGCCCGGGGAGCTGTTTTTT. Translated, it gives CASSYPTGAQPGELFF.